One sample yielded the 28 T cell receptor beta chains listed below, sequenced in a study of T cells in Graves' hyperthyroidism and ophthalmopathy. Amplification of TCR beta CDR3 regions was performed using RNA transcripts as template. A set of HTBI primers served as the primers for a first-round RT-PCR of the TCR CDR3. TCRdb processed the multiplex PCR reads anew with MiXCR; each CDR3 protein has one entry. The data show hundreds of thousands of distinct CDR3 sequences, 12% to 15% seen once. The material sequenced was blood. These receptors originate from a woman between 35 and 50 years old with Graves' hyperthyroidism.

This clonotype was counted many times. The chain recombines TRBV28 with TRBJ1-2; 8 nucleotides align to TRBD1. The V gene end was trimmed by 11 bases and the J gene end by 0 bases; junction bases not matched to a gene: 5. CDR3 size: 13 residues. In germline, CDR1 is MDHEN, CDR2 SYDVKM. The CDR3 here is CAFQDRANYGYTF. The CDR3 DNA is TGTGCCTTTCAGGACAGGGCTAACTATGGCTACACCTTC.

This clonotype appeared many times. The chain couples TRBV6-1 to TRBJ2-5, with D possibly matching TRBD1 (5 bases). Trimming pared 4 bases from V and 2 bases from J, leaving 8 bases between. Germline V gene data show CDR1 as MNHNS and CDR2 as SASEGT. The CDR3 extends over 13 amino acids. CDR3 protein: CASSARVQETQYF. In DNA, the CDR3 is TGTGCCAGCAGTGCCAGGGTTCAAGAGACCCAGTACTTC.

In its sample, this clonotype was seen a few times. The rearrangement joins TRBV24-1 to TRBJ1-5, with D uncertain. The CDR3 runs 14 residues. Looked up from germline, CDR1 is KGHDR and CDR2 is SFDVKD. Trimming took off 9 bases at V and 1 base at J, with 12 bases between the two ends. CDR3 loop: CATSPLQSNQPQHF. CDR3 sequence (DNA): TGTGCCACCTCGCCCCTCCAGAGCAATCAGCCCCAGCATTTT.

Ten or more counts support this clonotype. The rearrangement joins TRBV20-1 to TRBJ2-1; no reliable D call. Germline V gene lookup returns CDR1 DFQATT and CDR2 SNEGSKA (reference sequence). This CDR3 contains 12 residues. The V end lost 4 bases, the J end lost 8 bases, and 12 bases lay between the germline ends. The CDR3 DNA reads TGCAGTGCTAAAGAATGGAGTGATGAGCAGTTCTTC. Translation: CSAKEWSDEQFF.

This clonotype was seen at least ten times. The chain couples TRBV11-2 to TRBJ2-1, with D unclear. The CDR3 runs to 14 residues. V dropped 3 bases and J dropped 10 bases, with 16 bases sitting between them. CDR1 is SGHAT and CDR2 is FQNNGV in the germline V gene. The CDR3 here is CASSFGPLLAEQFF. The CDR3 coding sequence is TGTGCCAGCAGCTTTGGGCCACTCCTCGCGGAGCAGTTCTTC.

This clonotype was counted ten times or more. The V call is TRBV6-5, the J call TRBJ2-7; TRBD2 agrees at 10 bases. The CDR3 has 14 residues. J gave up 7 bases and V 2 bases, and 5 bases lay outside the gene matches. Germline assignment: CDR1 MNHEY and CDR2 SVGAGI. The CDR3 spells CASSYPSGRGEQYF. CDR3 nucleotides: TGTGCCAGCAGTTACCCTAGCGGGAGAGGGGAGCAGTACTTC.

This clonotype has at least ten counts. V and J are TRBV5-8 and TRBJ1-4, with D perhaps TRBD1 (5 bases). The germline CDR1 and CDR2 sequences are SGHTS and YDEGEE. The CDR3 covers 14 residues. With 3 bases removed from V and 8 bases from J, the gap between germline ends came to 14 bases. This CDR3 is CASSSPRGREKLFF. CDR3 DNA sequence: TGTGCCAGCAGCTCCCCCCGGGGCCGAGAAAAACTGTTTTTT.

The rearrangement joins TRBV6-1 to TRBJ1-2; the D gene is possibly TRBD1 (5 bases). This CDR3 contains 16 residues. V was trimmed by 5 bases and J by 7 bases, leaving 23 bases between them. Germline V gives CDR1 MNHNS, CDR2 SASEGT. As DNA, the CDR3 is TGTGCCAGCAGTTACGTATCGGCGGGGGGACCGGGTGGCTACACCTTC. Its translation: CASSYVSAGGPGGYTF.

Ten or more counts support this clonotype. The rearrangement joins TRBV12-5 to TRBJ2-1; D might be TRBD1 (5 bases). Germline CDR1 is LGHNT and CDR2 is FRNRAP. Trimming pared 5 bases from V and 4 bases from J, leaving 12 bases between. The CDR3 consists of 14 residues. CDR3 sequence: CASGIQETYNEQFF. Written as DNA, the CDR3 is TGTGCTAGTGGTATACAGGAGACATACAATGAGCAGTTCTTC. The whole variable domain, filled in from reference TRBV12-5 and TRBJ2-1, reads DARVTQTPRHKVTEMGQEVTMRCQPILGHNTVFWYRQTMMQGLELLAYFRNRAPLDDSGMPKDRFSAEMPDATLATLKIQPSEPRDSAVYFCASGIQETYNEQFFGPGTRLTVL.

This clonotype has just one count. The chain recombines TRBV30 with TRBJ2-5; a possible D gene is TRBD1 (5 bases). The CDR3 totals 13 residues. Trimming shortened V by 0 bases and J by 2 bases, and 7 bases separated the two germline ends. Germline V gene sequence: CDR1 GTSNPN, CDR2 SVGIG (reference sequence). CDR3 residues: CAWSVREQETQYF. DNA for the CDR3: TGTGCCTGGAGTGTCAGGGAACAAGAGACCCAGTACTTC.

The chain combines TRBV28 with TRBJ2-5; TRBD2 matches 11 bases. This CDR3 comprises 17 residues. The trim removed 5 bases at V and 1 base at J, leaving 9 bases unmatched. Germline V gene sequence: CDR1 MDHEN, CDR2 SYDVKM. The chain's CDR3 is CASSPPTGTSGQETQYF. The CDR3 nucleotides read TGTGCCAGCAGTCCCCCAACCGGGACTAGCGGCCAAGAGACCCAGTACTTC. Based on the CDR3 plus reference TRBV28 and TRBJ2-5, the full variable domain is DVKVTQSSRYLVKRTGEKVFLECVQDMDHENMFWYRQDPGLGLRLIYFSYDVKMKEKGDIPEGYSVSREKKERFSLILESASTNQTSMYLCASSPPTGTSGQETQYFGPGTRLLVL.

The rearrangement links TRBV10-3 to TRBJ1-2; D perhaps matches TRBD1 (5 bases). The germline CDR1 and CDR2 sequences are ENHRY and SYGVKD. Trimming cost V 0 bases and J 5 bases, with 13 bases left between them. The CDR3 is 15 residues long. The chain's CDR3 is CAISESYGQMYGYTF. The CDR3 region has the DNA TGTGCCATCAGTGAGTCGTACGGACAAATGTATGGCTACACCTTC.

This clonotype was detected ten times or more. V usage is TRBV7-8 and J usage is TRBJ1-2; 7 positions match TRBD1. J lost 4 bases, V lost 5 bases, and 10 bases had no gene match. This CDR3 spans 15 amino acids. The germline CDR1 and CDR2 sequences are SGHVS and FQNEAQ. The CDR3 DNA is TGTGCCAGCAGCGCCCATCGACAGGGAAGCTATGGCTACACCTTC. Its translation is CASSAHRQGSYGYTF.

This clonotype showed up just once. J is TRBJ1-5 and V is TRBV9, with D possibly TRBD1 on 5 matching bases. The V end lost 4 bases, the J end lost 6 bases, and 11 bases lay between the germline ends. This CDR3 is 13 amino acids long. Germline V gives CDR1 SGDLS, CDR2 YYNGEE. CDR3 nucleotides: TGTGCCAGCAGCCGGGGGGGAAGTCAGCCCCAGCATTTT. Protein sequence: CASSRGGSQPQHF.

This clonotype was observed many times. Written as DNA, the CDR3 is TGTGCCAGCAGTCACACTGAAGCTTTCTTT. The encoded protein is CASSHTEAFF. The chain employs TRBV28 and TRBJ1-1; no clear D gene. CDR3 length equals 10 residues. In germline, CDR1 is MDHEN, CDR2 SYDVKM. V shed 5 bases and J shed 3 bases, with 1 base lying between them.

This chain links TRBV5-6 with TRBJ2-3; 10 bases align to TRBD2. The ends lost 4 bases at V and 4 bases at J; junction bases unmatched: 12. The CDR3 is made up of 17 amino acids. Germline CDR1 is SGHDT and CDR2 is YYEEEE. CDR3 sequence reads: CASSRKSSGRRADTQYF. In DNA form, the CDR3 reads TGTGCCAGCAGCCGAAAATCTAGCGGGAGAAGGGCAGATACGCAGTATTTT.

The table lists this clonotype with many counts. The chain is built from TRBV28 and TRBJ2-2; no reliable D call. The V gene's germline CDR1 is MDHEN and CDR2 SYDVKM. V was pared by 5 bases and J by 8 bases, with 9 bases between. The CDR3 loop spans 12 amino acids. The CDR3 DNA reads TGTGCCAGCAGTGAAACCATTGGGGAGCTGTTTTTT. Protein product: CASSETIGELFF.

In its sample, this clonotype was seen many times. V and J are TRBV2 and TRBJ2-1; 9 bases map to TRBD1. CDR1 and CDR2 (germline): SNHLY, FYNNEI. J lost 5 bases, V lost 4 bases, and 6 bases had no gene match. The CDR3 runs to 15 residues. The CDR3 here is CASSADRGTNNEQFF. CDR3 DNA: TGTGCCAGCAGTGCAGACAGGGGGACGAACAATGAGCAGTTCTTC.

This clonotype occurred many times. CDR3 region: CASSLDGRGNQPQHF. The CDR3, as DNA: TGCGCCAGCAGCTTGGATGGAAGGGGCAATCAGCCCCAGCATTTT. The chain employs TRBV5-1 and TRBJ1-5; no clear D. The V end was cut by 0 bases, the J end by 2 bases, with 9 bases between. Germline CDR1 is SGHRS and CDR2 is YFSETQ. The CDR3 contains 15 residues.

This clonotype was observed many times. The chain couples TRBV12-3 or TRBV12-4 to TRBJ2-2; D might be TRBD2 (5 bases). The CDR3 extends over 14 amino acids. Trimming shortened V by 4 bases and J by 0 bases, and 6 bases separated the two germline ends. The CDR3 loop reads CASSSGSNTGELFF. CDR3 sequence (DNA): TGTGCCAGCAGTTCGGGGTCGAACACCGGGGAGCTGTTTTTT.

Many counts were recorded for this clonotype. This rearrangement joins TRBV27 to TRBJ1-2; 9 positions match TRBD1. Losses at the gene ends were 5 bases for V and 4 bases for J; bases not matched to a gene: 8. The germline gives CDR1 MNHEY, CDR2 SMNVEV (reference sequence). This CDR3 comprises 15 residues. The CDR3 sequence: CASSTAGQGAYGYTF. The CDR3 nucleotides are TGTGCCAGCAGTACCGCGGGACAGGGAGCCTATGGCTACACCTTC.

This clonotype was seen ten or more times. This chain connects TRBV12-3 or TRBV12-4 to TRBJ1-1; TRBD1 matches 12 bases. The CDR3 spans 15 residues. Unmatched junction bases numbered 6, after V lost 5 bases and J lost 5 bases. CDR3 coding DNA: TGTGCCAGCAGTCAGGGGACAGGGGGCGGGACTGAAGCTTTCTTT. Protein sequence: CASSQGTGGGTEAFF.

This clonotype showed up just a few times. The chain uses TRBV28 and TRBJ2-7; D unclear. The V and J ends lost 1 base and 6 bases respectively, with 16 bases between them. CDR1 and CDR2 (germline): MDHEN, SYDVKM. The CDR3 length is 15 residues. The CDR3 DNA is TGTGCCAGCAGTTTATTGACGATTACGGCCCCCGAGCAGTACTTC. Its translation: CASSLLTITAPEQYF.

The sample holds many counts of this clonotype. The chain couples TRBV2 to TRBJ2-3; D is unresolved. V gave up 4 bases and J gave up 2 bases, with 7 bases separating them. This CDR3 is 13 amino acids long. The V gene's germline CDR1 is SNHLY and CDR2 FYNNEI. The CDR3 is CASSGRNTDTQYF. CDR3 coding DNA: TGTGCCAGCAGTGGTAGGAACACAGATACGCAGTATTTT.

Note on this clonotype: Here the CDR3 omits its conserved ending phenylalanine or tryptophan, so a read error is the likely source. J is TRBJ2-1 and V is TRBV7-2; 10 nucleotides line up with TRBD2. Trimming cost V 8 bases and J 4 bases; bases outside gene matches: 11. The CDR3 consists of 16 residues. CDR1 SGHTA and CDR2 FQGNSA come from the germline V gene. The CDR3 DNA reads TGTGCCAGCCGGGGGGGGGCTAGCGGGAGATACAATGAGCAGTTCTCC. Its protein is CASRGGASGRYNEQFS.

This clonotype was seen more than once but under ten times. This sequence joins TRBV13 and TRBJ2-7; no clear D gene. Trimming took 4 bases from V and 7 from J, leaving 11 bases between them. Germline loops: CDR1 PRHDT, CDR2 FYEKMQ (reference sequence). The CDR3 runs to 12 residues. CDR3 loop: CASSSRTREQYF. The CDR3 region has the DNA TGTGCCAGCAGCTCACGGACCCGGGAGCAGTACTTC.

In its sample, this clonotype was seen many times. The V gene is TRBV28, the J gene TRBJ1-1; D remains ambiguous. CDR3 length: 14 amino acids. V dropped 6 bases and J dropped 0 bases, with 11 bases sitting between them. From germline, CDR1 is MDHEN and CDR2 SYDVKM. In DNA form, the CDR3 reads TGTGCCAGCAGCACAGCGGGCATGAACACTGAAGCTTTCTTT. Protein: CASSTAGMNTEAFF.

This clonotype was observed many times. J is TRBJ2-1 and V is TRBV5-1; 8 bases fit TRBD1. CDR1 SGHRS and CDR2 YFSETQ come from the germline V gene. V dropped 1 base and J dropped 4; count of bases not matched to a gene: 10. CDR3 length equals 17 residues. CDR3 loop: CASSLRGKQGGYNEQFF. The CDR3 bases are TGCGCCAGCAGCTTGAGGGGGAAACAGGGGGGTTACAATGAGCAGTTCTTC.